This T cell receptor beta chain was captured by sequencing in a study of lung T cells in sarcoidosis with Löfgren's syndrome (dated by TCRdb to about 2017). With regard to the full study: Sarcoidosis was characterized as a granulomatous disease that mainly affects the lungs and features an accumulation of CD4+ T cells in bronchoalveolar lavage fluid. The repertoire analyses were focused on Lofgren's syndrome patients. Study-level results and caveats: Analysis of alphabeta pairing showed that TRAV12-1 paired preferentially with TRBV2, and the TCRs formed by this pairing showed CDR3 homology. In Lofgren's syndrome patients, relative to control subjects, TRAV12-1 and TRBV2 were reported to be the most expanded V gene segments. The study only suggested recognition of a sarcoidosis-associated antigen, and the antigen remained putative and unidentified. CDR3 motifs in TRAV12-1 and TRBV2 were reported to be shared across several Lofgren's syndrome patients, which suggests public CD4+ TCR repertoires.

This clonotype was seen a few times. Its antigen specificity is not known. No much larger clonotype is one base removed from it; base qualities were not supplied. TCR repertoires were profiled from CD4+ T cells obtained by bronchoalveolar lavage. CDR1 SGDLS and CDR2 YYNGEE were looked up in the germline V gene. At the junction V is shortened by 4 bases and J by 4 bases, with 21 bases in between. Including cysteine and phenylalanine, the CDR3 has 17 amino acids. The read is trimmed to its CDR3 DNA, 51 bases read in frame from base 1. Sequenced using an Illumina MiSeq. In-frame beta chains were kept once TCRdb had trimmed the public reads at Q25 with fastp and called clones with MiXCR. Rows matching on CDR3 protein sequence are summarized as one entry with the most common DNA and genes. This sample has about 19,000 distinct CDR3 sequences in its table, and around 20% of those were observed once. Approximately 0.78% of the sample is in the top ten clones.

The clonotype originates from a human donor with sarcoidosis (Löfgren's syndrome or another form), or a control subject (not recorded which). The sequencing input was CD4+ T cells from bronchoalveolar lavage. The V and J genes are TRBV9 and TRBJ2-1, and TRBD2 may be the D gene, going by 6 matching bases. In nucleotides, the sequence is TGTGCCAGCAGCCCCACAGTCGGGCTAGCGAGGTACAATGAGCAGTTCTTC. This yields the protein CASSPTVGLARYNEQFF.